The clone carrying this T cell receptor beta chain was picked up many times. This sample is drawn from a study of molecular identifiers for immune sequencing clone quantification. TCRdb called the PCR reads again in MiXCR, with one record for every CDR3 protein. The table lists over 550,000 distinct CDR3 sequences, roughly 27% of them singletons, with about 0.8% in the top ten. The CDR3 extends over 14 amino acids. The V and J ends lost 8 bases and 1 base, in that order; junction bases with no gene match: 5. CDR1 is MNHNY and CDR2 is SVGAGI in the germline V gene (reference sequence). Sequenced material: naive CD8+ T cells from blood, with Jurkat cell RNA spiked in. Stated subset: FACS-sorted CD8+CD4-CCR7+CD45RA+ naive T cells. This TCR derives from a human donor in good health. Some libraries in this study had Jurkat cell RNA spiked in. The gene calls are TRBV6-6 and TRBJ2-7, with 10 bases aligning to TRBD1. In nucleotides, the CDR3 is TGTGCCAGCGGGGGGACAGGGGCGTCCTACGAGCAGTACTTC. This codes for CASGGTGASYEQYF.